A selection of T cell receptor beta chains follows, all from one sample in a study of low-dose radiotherapy and immunotherapy resistance in tumors. TCRdb reprocessed the reads via MiXCR and lists one record per CDR3 protein. The table has approximately 90,000 distinct CDR3 sequences, roughly 9% seen once. Specimen: PBMCs, collected before treatment. These receptors were collected from a male donor with prostate cancer. The CDR3 runs from the conserved cysteine through the conserved F or W. The order of the fields is J gene, V gene, D gene, clone size, CDR3 DNA, CDR3 protein. D genes are given only for firm matches. Clone size is shown for a subset of rows, as once, few, many or a class of expanded clone.

J: TRBJ2-1; V: TRBV19; D: TRBD2; size: many; DNA: TGTGCCAGTAGCAAGGGACTAGCGGGTGTGGATGAGCAGTTCTTC; CDR3: CASSKGLAGVDEQFF
J: TRBJ2-3; V: TRBV7-2; D: .; size: many; DNA: TGTGCCAGCAGCTTAATTGGGGGATTCCTCACAGATACGCAGTATTTT; CDR3: CASSLIGGFLTDTQYF
J: TRBJ2-3; V: TRBV29-1; D: TRBD2; size: many; DNA: TGCAGCGCCCCGAAAGGAATAGCGGGAGTCTCGGATACGCAGTATTTT; CDR3: CSAPKGIAGVSDTQYF
J: TRBJ2-7; V: TRBV30; D: .; size: many; DNA: TGTGCCTGGAGGGAATTGGGGAACGAGCAGTACTTC; CDR3: CAWRELGNEQYF
J: TRBJ2-2; V: TRBV6-2/TRBV6-3; D: TRBD2; size: many; DNA: TGTGCCAGCAGAAGCGGGATCCCCGGGGAGCTGTTTTTT; CDR3: CASRSGIPGELFF
J: TRBJ2-1; V: TRBV7-2; D: .; size: many; DNA: TGTGCCAGCAGCTCCCCGGGCGGCGAGCAGTTCTTC; CDR3: CASSSPGGEQFF
J: TRBJ1-1; V: TRBV7-6; D: .; size: many; DNA: TGTGCCAGCAGCTTAGCAGGGGGGGGCAGGGCACAGAACACTGAAGCTTTCTTT; CDR3: CASSLAGGGRAQNTEAFF
J: TRBJ1-3; V: TRBV3-1; D: TRBD1; size: many; DNA: TGTGCCAGCAGCCGATCGACAGGGATTGGAAACACCATATATTTT; CDR3: CASSRSTGIGNTIYF
J: TRBJ2-1; V: TRBV27; D: TRBD2; size: many; DNA: TGTGCCAGCAGTCCCGTGAGCGGGATGGGTGAGCAGTTCTTC; CDR3: CASSPVSGMGEQFF
J: TRBJ2-7; V: TRBV28; D: .; size: many; DNA: TGTGCCAGCAGCCTTTCCGGACTATGGACCTACGAGCAGTACTTC; CDR3: CASSLSGLWTYEQYF
J: TRBJ2-3; V: TRBV3-1; D: .; size: many; DNA: TGTGCCAGCAGCCAAGGGGTAAGCGAGGTCACAGATACGCAGTATTTT; CDR3: CASSQGVSEVTDTQYF
J: TRBJ1-2; V: TRBV5-1; D: .; size: many; DNA: TGCGCCAGCAGCTTGAGTGTGGGGAAGTCGGACTATGGCTACACCTTC; CDR3: CASSLSVGKSDYGYTF
J: TRBJ2-3; V: TRBV10-3; D: TRBD1; size: many; DNA: TGTGCCATCAGTGGGACAGGGGGCACAGATACGCAGTATTTT; CDR3: CAISGTGGTDTQYF
J: TRBJ2-7; V: TRBV12-3/TRBV12-4; D: .; size: many; DNA: TGTGCCAGCAGTTTCGGGGACGAGCAGTACTTC; CDR3: CASSFGDEQYF
J: TRBJ2-1; V: TRBV6-2/TRBV6-3; D: TRBD2; size: many; DNA: TGTGCCAGCACCTTTAGAGGGGCCTACGGGGGGAATGAGCAGTTCTTC; CDR3: CASTFRGAYGGNEQFF
J: TRBJ2-7; V: TRBV7-8; D: .; size: many; DNA: TGTGCCAGCAGCACCATGGGCATTAGTGGCGAGCAGTACTTC; CDR3: CASSTMGISGEQYF
J: TRBJ2-2; V: TRBV18; D: .; size: many; DNA: TGTGCCAGCTCACCAGCGGACAGAGGTAGCACCGGGGAGCTGTTTTTT; CDR3: CASSPADRGSTGELFF
J: TRBJ2-1; V: TRBV27; D: .; size: many; DNA: TGTGCCAGCAGTCTCAAACTAGGCCCCAATGAGCAGTTCTTC; CDR3: CASSLKLGPNEQFF
J: TRBJ2-7; V: TRBV4-3; D: TRBD2; size: .; DNA: TGCGCCAGCAGCCAAGAGGCGATAGCGGGAGCCTACGAGCAGTACTTC; CDR3: CASSQEAIAGAYEQYF
J: TRBJ2-5; V: TRBV28; D: .; size: many; DNA: TGTGCCAGCAGTTTAGGCACAGTCCAAGAGACCCAGTACTTC; CDR3: CASSLGTVQETQYF
J: TRBJ2-7; V: TRBV13; D: .; size: many; DNA: TGTGCCAGCAGCTTGGGACCTCTTGGGCAGTACTTC; CDR3: CASSLGPLGQYF
J: TRBJ2-2; V: TRBV6-1; D: TRBD2; size: many; DNA: TGTGCCAGCTGGACTAGCGGGATTTCGGGGGAGCTGTTTTTT; CDR3: CASWTSGISGELFF
J: TRBJ2-1; V: TRBV12-3/TRBV12-4; D: .; size: many; DNA: TGTGCCAGCAGTTTTTCTACAGGTTCCTACAATGAGCAGTTCTTC; CDR3: CASSFSTGSYNEQFF
J: TRBJ1-1; V: TRBV11-2; D: TRBD1; size: many; DNA: TGTGCCAGCAGCGTCGACAGGGTAAATACTGAAGCTTTCTTT; CDR3: CASSVDRVNTEAFF
J: TRBJ2-2; V: TRBV19; D: .; size: many; DNA: TGTGCCACCCGGTCGCGGCAAAACACCGGGGAGCTGTTTTTT; CDR3: CATRSRQNTGELFF
J: TRBJ2-7; V: TRBV19; D: TRBD2; size: many; DNA: TGTGCCAGTAGTTCATCAACCCAACCGGGACTAGTCTACGAGCAGTACTTC; CDR3: CASSSSTQPGLVYEQYF
J: TRBJ1-4; V: TRBV5-1; D: .; size: many; DNA: TGCGCCAGCAGCTCCTTTGACAGGAATGAAAAACTGTTTTTT; CDR3: CASSSFDRNEKLFF
J: TRBJ2-1; V: TRBV4-1; D: .; size: many; DNA: TGCGCCAGCAGCCAAGATCTCAATGAGCAGTTCTTC; CDR3: CASSQDLNEQFF
J: TRBJ2-3; V: TRBV9; D: .; size: many; DNA: TGTGCCAGCCCGACAACGCAGGGCACAGATACGCAGTATTTT; CDR3: CASPTTQGTDTQYF
J: TRBJ2-3; V: TRBV13; D: TRBD2; size: many; DNA: TGTGCCAGCAGCTCCCCATTAGCGGGAGTGTCAGATACGCAGTATTTT; CDR3: CASSSPLAGVSDTQYF
J: TRBJ2-1; V: TRBV6-2/TRBV6-3; D: TRBD2; size: many; DNA: TGTGCCAGCAGCCTCATAGCGGGGAGCGCGCAGTTCTTC; CDR3: CASSLIAGSAQFF
J: TRBJ1-5; V: TRBV3-1; D: .; size: many; DNA: TGTGCCAGCAGCCAAGACACAGGATCACAGCCCCAGCATTTT; CDR3: CASSQDTGSQPQHF
J: TRBJ2-1; V: TRBV11-2; D: TRBD2; size: many; DNA: TGTGCCAGCAGCTCCGGGACTAGCGGGAGTTATGAGCAGTTCTTC; CDR3: CASSSGTSGSYEQFF
J: TRBJ2-7; V: TRBV4-3; D: .; size: many; DNA: TGCGCCAGCAGCCAAGATGACCCAAGGAGGCAGTACTTC; CDR3: CASSQDDPRRQYF
J: TRBJ2-5; V: TRBV7-9; D: .; size: many; DNA: TGTGCCAGCAGCTTACAGCTGGAAGAGACCCAGTACTTC; CDR3: CASSLQLEETQYF
J: TRBJ1-2; V: TRBV12-3/TRBV12-4; D: TRBD1; size: many; DNA: TGTGCCAGCAGTTCCCAGGGGGCGCGTGGCTACACCTTC; CDR3: CASSSQGARGYTF
J: TRBJ2-7; V: TRBV6-2/TRBV6-3; D: TRBD2; size: many; DNA: TGTGCCAGCAGCCTCGGACTAGACGAGCAGTACTTC; CDR3: CASSLGLDEQYF
J: TRBJ2-3; V: TRBV4-2; D: TRBD2; size: .; DNA: TGTGCCAGCAGCCCCGGGACTAGCGGGAGGGGAACAGATACGCAGTATTTT; CDR3: CASSPGTSGRGTDTQYF
J: TRBJ2-3; V: TRBV6-2/TRBV6-3; D: TRBD1; size: many; DNA: TGTGCCACCAACCGGGACAGGGTTGCAGATACGCAGTATTTT; CDR3: CATNRDRVADTQYF
J: TRBJ2-5; V: TRBV12-3/TRBV12-4; D: .; size: many; DNA: TGTGCCAGCAGTACAGGGTTGGAGACCCAGTACTTC; CDR3: CASSTGLETQYF
J: TRBJ2-1; V: TRBV28; D: TRBD2; size: many; DNA: TGTGCCAGCAGAGGGACTAGCGGGAACAATGAGCAGTTCTTC; CDR3: CASRGTSGNNEQFF
J: TRBJ1-1; V: TRBV28; D: .; size: many; DNA: TGTGCCAGCAGCCCTCATCCGTCAGGGAGCACTGAAGCTTTCTTT; CDR3: CASSPHPSGSTEAFF
J: TRBJ2-5; V: TRBV29-1; D: .; size: many; DNA: TGCAGCGTTGACCCCACGGGGCGAGAGACCCAGTACTTC; CDR3: CSVDPTGRETQYF
J: TRBJ2-7; V: TRBV14; D: .; size: many; DNA: TGTGCCAGCAGCCAAGATCGCGGGGTGGCCTACGAGCAGTACTTC; CDR3: CASSQDRGVAYEQYF
J: TRBJ2-5; V: TRBV10-3; D: .; size: many; DNA: TGTGCCATCAGTGAGTCCCAACTAGGAGAGACCCAGTACTTC; CDR3: CAISESQLGETQYF
J: TRBJ2-7; V: TRBV5-6; D: .; size: many; DNA: TGTGCCACCACCCTTGGAACGGGGGCCTACGAGCAGTACTTC; CDR3: CATTLGTGAYEQYF
J: TRBJ2-3; V: TRBV7-3; D: TRBD2; size: few; DNA: TGTGCCAGCAGCGACCGGCTAGCGGGAGGATCGGATACGCAGTATTTT; CDR3: CASSDRLAGGSDTQYF
J: TRBJ1-3; V: TRBV2; D: .; size: many; DNA: TGTGCCAGCAGTGCTGGCCTCTCTGGAAACACCATATATTTT; CDR3: CASSAGLSGNTIYF
J: TRBJ2-1; V: TRBV2; D: TRBD2; size: .; DNA: TGTGCCAGTACGGGACTAGCGGGAGCTGGTGAGCAGTTCTTC; CDR3: CASTGLAGAGEQFF
J: TRBJ2-5; V: TRBV19; D: TRBD1; size: many; DNA: TGTGCCAGTAGTATAATCAGACAGGGCCAAGAGACCCAGTACTTC; CDR3: CASSIIRQGQETQYF
J: TRBJ1-1; V: TRBV14; D: .; size: many; DNA: TGTGCCAGCAGCTTTTACCAGACCACTGAAGCTTTCTTT; CDR3: CASSFYQTTEAFF